Presented here are 28 T cell receptor beta chains from one specimen sequenced in a study of blood T cell repertoires in COVID-19. Using immunoSEQ multiplex PCR, the repertoire was profiled, and TCRdb retains in-frame clones only, with some absent. The data show fewer than 200,000 clones, about 85% seen once. Sequencing used peripheral blood. Receptors were obtained from a man aged 60 to 69 who had recovered from COVID-19.

The chain is built from TRBV4-2 and TRBJ2-3, with a weak D call TRBD1 (5 bases). The CDR3 has 17 amino acids. Germline lookup yields CDR1 LGHNA and CDR2 YNFKEQ. V was trimmed by 0 bases and J by 3 bases, leaving 16 bases between them. CDR3 nucleotide sequence: TGTGCCAGCAGCCAAGATGCAAGGGGTATTAAGACAGATACGCAGTATTTT. This codes for CASSQDARGIKTDTQYF.

The V and J genes are TRBV4-3 and TRBJ2-2; a weak D match, TRBD1 (5 bases). Germline lookup yields CDR1 LGHNA and CDR2 YSLEER. Trimming pared 0 bases from V and 6 bases from J, leaving 14 bases between. This CDR3 contains 16 residues. The chain's CDR3 is CASSQEQVQEAGELFF. CDR3 nucleotides: TGCGCCAGCAGCCAAGAACAGGTCCAAGAGGCCGGGGAGCTGTTTTTT.

V usage is TRBV6-5 and J usage is TRBJ1-4; possible D gene TRBD1, 6 bases. V lost 6 bases to trimming and J lost 6 bases, with 11 bases between them. Germline lookup yields CDR1 MNHEY and CDR2 SVGAGI. CDR3 length: 13 amino acids. The chain's CDR3 is CASRDGGHEKLFF. The CDR3 DNA follows: TGTGCCAGCAGGGACGGGGGGCATGAAAAACTGTTTTTT.

V is TRBV5-6 and J is TRBJ1-1; D is ambiguous. The CDR3 has 13 amino acids. The germline CDR1 and CDR2 sequences are SGHDT and YYEEEE. V was shortened by 4 bases and J by 1 base, with 8 bases between the two germline ends. The CDR3 region has the DNA TGTGCCAGCAGCGTACACAGGAACACTGAAGCTTTCTTT. Residues: CASSVHRNTEAFF.

The chain employs TRBV9 and TRBJ1-1; maybe TRBD1 (5 bases). The CDR3 extends over 15 amino acids. In germline, CDR1 is SGDLS, CDR2 YYNGEE. Between the trimmed V and J ends, which lost 4 bases and 4 bases, there was a span of 17 bases. The CDR3 DNA sequence: TGTGCCAGCAGCCCTCTGGGGGGAGGCGGCACTGAAGCTTTCTTT. This gives the protein CASSPLGGGGTEAFF.

V gene TRBV30 combines with J gene TRBJ1-2; the D gene is possibly TRBD1 (6 bases). Trimming took 1 base from V and 4 from J, leaving 13 bases between them. CDR1 and CDR2 (germline): GTSNPN, SVGIG (reference sequence). CDR3 length equals 14 residues. This chain's CDR3 is CAWSGDRDTYGYTF. CDR3 sequence (DNA): TGTGCCTGGAGTGGCGACCGGGACACCTATGGCTACACCTTC.

The V gene is TRBV5-1, the J gene TRBJ1-3; tentatively, D is TRBD1 (5 bases). Trimming removed 0 bases at V and 1 base at J, with 5 bases between. Germline values: CDR1 SGHRS, CDR2 YFSETQ. The CDR3 spans 14 residues. Here the CDR3 DNA reads TGCGCCAGCAGCTTGGGGACATCTGGAAACACCATATATTTT. Translating it yields CASSLGTSGNTIYF.

This clone appeared once. V is TRBV2 and J is TRBJ1-1, with 7 positions matching TRBD1. Trimming took 6 bases from V and 2 from J; bases not matched to a gene: 6. There are 14 residues in the CDR3. Germline V gene sequence: CDR1 SNHLY, CDR2 FYNNEI. Here the CDR3 DNA reads TGTGCCAGCAGCACGGGACAGTTAAACACTGAAGCTTTCTTT. This translates into CASSTGQLNTEAFF.

The chain links TRBV6-5 to TRBJ1-5; tentatively, D is TRBD1 (5 bases). Germline CDR1 reads MNHEY; CDR2 reads SVGAGI. The CDR3 runs 16 residues. Trimming took 3 bases from V and 9 from J, leaving 21 bases between them. The CDR3 bases are TGTGCCAGCAGTTATTCAGTCCCGGGGACTAGCCGGCCCCAGCATTTT. This translates into CASSYSVPGTSRPQHF.

This clone has only one observation. The V gene is TRBV5-6, the J gene TRBJ2-5; TRBD2 aligns across 8 bases. Trimming removed 2 bases from V and 4 bases from J; junction bases left unmatched: 4. CDR3 length: 14 amino acids. The germline V gene encodes CDR1 SGHDT and CDR2 YYEEEE. The CDR3 coding sequence is TGTGCCAGCAGCTTTACGGGGGGGCGAGAGACCCAGTACTTC. Its translation is CASSFTGGRETQYF.

The chain combines TRBV5-6 with TRBJ2-5, with TRBD1 matching over 12 bases. CDR3 length: 15 residues. Germline V gene sequence: CDR1 SGHDT, CDR2 YYEEEE. The J segment lost 5 bases and the V segment lost 4 bases, leaving 6 bases of the junction unmatched. The DNA of the CDR3 is TGTGCCAGCAGCGTAGGGACAGGGGGCTGGGAGACCCAGTACTTC. This sequence encodes CASSVGTGGWETQYF.

The chain has TRBV27 and TRBJ2-2; D perhaps matches TRBD2 (6 bases). The CDR3 consists of 13 residues. Per the germline V gene, CDR1 is MNHEY and CDR2 is SMNVEV (reference sequence). Between the trimmed V and J ends, which lost 7 bases and 4 bases, there was a span of 10 bases. Here the CDR3 DNA reads TGTGCCAGCAATCACGGGGGCACCGGGGAGCTGTTTTTT. The encoded protein is CASNHGGTGELFF.

The rearrangement uses TRBV24-1 and TRBJ2-2, with 8 bases matching TRBD1. CDR3 length: 16 amino acids. The J segment lost 6 bases and the V segment lost 4 bases, leaving 9 bases of the junction unmatched. Germline CDR1 is KGHDR and CDR2 is SFDVKD. In DNA, the CDR3 is TGTGCCACCAGTGACCTAGACAGGGGTCGGCCCGGGGAGCTGTTTTTT. Translated: CATSDLDRGRPGELFF.

V gene TRBV5-1 combines with J gene TRBJ1-1, with 10 bases that match TRBD1. The V and J ends lost 2 bases and 1 base, in that order; junction bases with no gene match: 5. From germline, CDR1 is SGHRS and CDR2 YFSETQ. This CDR3 has 16 amino acids. The CDR3 here is CASSFRTGGGNTEAFF. The CDR3 nucleotides are TGCGCCAGCAGCTTCCGGACAGGGGGAGGGAACACTGAAGCTTTCTTT.

The chain recombines TRBV5-4 with TRBJ1-6; D is possibly TRBD1 (6 bases). Germline-derived CDR1 and CDR2 are SGHNT and YYREEE (reference sequence). V lost 0 bases to trimming and J lost 14 bases, with 21 bases between them. The CDR3 length is 16 residues. The CDR3 coding sequence is TGTGCCAGCAGCTTGGACGGCGGGGGCTCCAGCTCGGCCCTCCACTTT. Translating gives CASSLDGGGSSSALHF.

The rearrangement joins TRBV9 to TRBJ2-3, with 8 bases matching TRBD2. Germline CDR1 SGDLS, CDR2 YYNGEE. The V gene end was trimmed by 3 bases and the J gene end by 2 bases; junction bases not matched to a gene: 11. This CDR3 spans 17 amino acids. This CDR3 reads CASSARGGGGPTDTQYF. The CDR3 DNA is TGTGCCAGCAGCGCGCGCGGGGGCGGGGGGCCCACAGATACGCAGTATTTT.

The chain is built from TRBV18 and TRBJ2-7; D remains unclear. Germline V gives CDR1 KGHSH, CDR2 LQKENI. Trimming cost V 0 bases and J 1 base, with 7 bases left between them. This CDR3 comprises 14 residues. The CDR3 loop reads CASSPPSVSYEQYF. CDR3 nucleotides: TGTGCCAGCTCACCACCGTCCGTATCCTACGAGCAGTACTTC. Complete variable domain (other parts from reference TRBV18 and TRBJ2-7): NAGVMQNPRHLVRRRGQEARLRCSPMKGHSHVYWYRQLPEEGLKFMVYLQKENIIDESGMPKERFSAEFPKEGPSILRIQQVVRGDSAAYFCASSPPSVSYEQYFGPGTRLTVT.

The rearrangement links TRBV5-4 to TRBJ2-5, with 7 bases aligning to TRBD1. Losses at the gene ends were 3 bases for V and 4 bases for J; bases not matched to a gene: 3. From germline, CDR1 is SGHNT and CDR2 YYREEE (reference sequence). The CDR3 consists of 13 residues. This CDR3 reads CASSSKGAETQYF. The CDR3 DNA follows: TGTGCCAGCAGCTCAAAGGGGGCAGAGACCCAGTACTTC.

The rearrangement uses TRBV5-4 and TRBJ2-5; no clear D. Germline CDR1 and CDR2: SGHNT and YYREEE (reference sequence). The CDR3 has 15 residues. V was pared by 0 bases and J by 7 bases, with 16 bases between. The CDR3 nucleotides are TGTGCCAGCAGCTTGGATCCCGTGGGTGAGCGGACCCAGTACTTC. This translates into CASSLDPVGERTQYF.

This clone came up a few times. V gene TRBV7-3 combines with J gene TRBJ1-6; D may be TRBD1 (6 bases). The V gene's germline CDR1 is SGHTA and CDR2 FQGTGA. Trimming took off 6 bases at V and 7 bases at J, with 13 bases between the two ends. The CDR3 totals 14 residues. In DNA form, the CDR3 reads TGTGCCAGCAGTACAGGGTCTCCCAATTCACCCCTCCACTTT. Translating gives CASSTGSPNSPLHF. The full variable domain, its missing parts supplied by reference TRBV7-3 and TRBJ1-6, is GAGVSQTPSNKVTEKGKYVELRCDPISGHTALYWYRQSLGQGPEFLIYFQGTGAADDSGLPNDRFFAVRPEGSVSTLKIQRTERGDSAVYLCASSTGSPNSPLHFGNGTRLTVT.

The chain couples TRBV18 to TRBJ2-4; no clear D. The CDR3 spans 15 residues. The V end lost 3 bases, the J end lost 0 bases, and 9 bases lay between the germline ends. Germline CDR1 KGHSH, CDR2 LQKENI. For the CDR3, the DNA is TGTGCCAGCTCACCCCCGGTGGTAGCCAAAAACATTCAGTACTTC. Translating it yields CASSPPVVAKNIQYF.

The chain uses TRBV6-2 or TRBV6-3 and TRBJ2-4; possible D gene TRBD2, 5 bases. The CDR3 consists of 15 residues. The V gene's germline CDR1 is MNHEY and CDR2 SVGEGT. Trimming left V 3 bases short and J 0 bases short, with 9 bases between. This CDR3 reads CASSYDGLAKNIQYF. The CDR3 coding sequence is TGTGCCAGCAGTTATGATGGACTAGCCAAAAACATTCAGTACTTC.

The rearrangement joins TRBV7-2 to TRBJ2-7; 14 nucleotides agree with TRBD2. Looked up from germline, CDR1 is SGHTA and CDR2 is FQGNSA. This CDR3 spans 17 amino acids. With V trimmed by 0 bases and J by 4 bases, 5 bases remained unmatched. DNA for the CDR3: TGTGCCAGCAGCTTAGCGCGGACTAGCGGGGGGTGGTACGAGCAGTACTTC. Protein product: CASSLARTSGGWYEQYF. The whole variable domain, filled in from reference TRBV7-2 and TRBJ2-7, reads GAGVSQSPSNKVTEKGKDVELRCDPISGHTALYWYRQSLGQGLEFLIYFQGNSAPDKSGLPSDRFSAERTGGSVSTLTIQRTQQEDSAVYLCASSLARTSGGWYEQYFGPGTRLTVT.

The rearrangement uses TRBV5-3 and TRBJ2-5, with a weak D call TRBD2 (6 bases). TRBV5-3 is labeled an ORF, and its function is uncertain. Trimming cost V 5 bases and J 9 bases, with 32 bases left between them. The length of the CDR3 is 18 residues. The CDR3 sequence: CARSSTDGTIPLTGAQYF. The CDR3 DNA reads as TGTGCCAGAAGTTCTACAGACGGAACGATCCCCCTAACGGGGGCCCAGTACTTC.

The chain employs TRBV3-1 (or the pseudogene TRBV3-2) and TRBJ2-7; D gene ambiguous. This CDR3 has 11 residues. Germline assignment: CDR1 LGHDT and CDR2 YNNKEL (reference sequence). V was pared by 6 bases and J by 6 bases, with 9 bases between. The CDR3 DNA sequence: TGTGCCAGCAGTCTAGGTGGCGAGCAGTACTTC. Translated, it gives CASSLGGEQYF.

This chain joins TRBV4-2 and TRBJ2-3; 8 nucleotides agree with TRBD1. The CDR3 runs to 15 residues. The germline V gene encodes CDR1 LGHNA and CDR2 YNFKEQ. J lost 5 bases, V lost 1 base, and 5 bases had no gene match. This chain's CDR3 is CASSQGQGAKDTQYF. CDR3 bases: TGTGCCAGCAGCCAAGGCCAGGGGGCTAAAGATACGCAGTATTTT.

The CDR3 bases are TGTGCCAGCAGCTTTTCAGGGCCGATGAACACTGAAGCTTTCTTT. This sequence encodes CASSFSGPMNTEAFF. The chain employs TRBV5-8 and TRBJ1-1; D may be TRBD1 (5 bases). The CDR3 is made up of 15 amino acids. Germline V gene lookup returns CDR1 SGHTS and CDR2 YDEGEE. With 2 bases removed from V and 0 bases from J, the gap between germline ends came to 11 bases.

The chain carries TRBV24-1 and TRBJ1-1, with no clear D. Trimming took off 6 bases at V and 11 bases at J, with 12 bases between the two ends. The germline gives CDR1 KGHDR, CDR2 SFDVKD. There are 11 residues in the CDR3. In DNA form, the CDR3 reads TGTGCCACCAGTTTTGCGGGTTTGGCTTTCTTT. Its protein is CATSFAGLAFF.